One sample yielded the 12 T cell receptor beta chains listed below, sequenced in a study of regulatory T cells in long-lasting Graves disease. Sequencing libraries for TCR beta were prepared with iRepertoire HTBI primers and Arm-PCR of CDR3 regions. TCRdb analysed the multiplex PCR reads with MiXCR anew, one entry per CDR3 protein. Of 200,000 to 250,000 distinct CDR3 sequences in the sample, approximately 18% were seen once. Time point given: newly diagnosed GD, antithyroid drugs for less than 3 months. The TCR library used RNA extracted from PBMCs. The sample was also reused in another study, on T cells in Graves' hyperthyroidism and ophthalmopathy.

The sequencing here drew on peripheral blood mononuclear cells (PBMCs), taken at new diagnosis, from a patient treated with antithyroid drugs. These receptor sequences come from a woman in her thirties with Graves disease.

This clonotype was observed at least ten times. The chain joins TRBV6-1 to TRBJ1-6; unclear D gene. The CDR3 spans 13 residues. Germline loops: CDR1 MNHNS, CDR2 SASEGT. The V end lost 6 bases, the J end lost 9 bases, and 12 bases lay between the germline ends. The CDR3 DNA sequence: TGTGCCAGCAGCTCGGACCTGGGTTCACCCCTCCACTTT. Translating it yields CASSSDLGSPLHF.

This clonotype was observed many times. V usage is TRBV7-9 and J usage is TRBJ2-4; D gene ambiguous. The CDR3 runs to 16 residues. CDR1 is SEHNR, CDR2 FQNEAQ, per germline (reference sequence). Trimming removed 5 bases at V and 0 bases at J, with 14 bases between. The chain's CDR3 is CASSTSLTLAKNIQYF. The CDR3 coding sequence is TGTGCCAGCAGCACGAGCCTGACCTTAGCCAAAAACATTCAGTACTTC.

This chain connects TRBV2 to TRBJ1-1; D uncertain. Germline values: CDR1 SNHLY, CDR2 FYNNEI. The CDR3 is made up of 12 amino acids. Trimming shortened V by 1 base and J by 8 bases, and 8 bases separated the two germline ends. The CDR3 DNA reads as TGTGCCAGCAGTGAAGATCAGTCCGAAGCTTTCTTT. Translating it yields CASSEDQSEAFF. Combining the CDR3 with reference TRBV2 and TRBJ1-1 gives the whole variable domain EPEVTQTPSHQVTQMGQEVILRCVPISNHLYFYWYRQILGQKVEFLVSFYNNEISEKSEIFDDQFSVERPDGSNFTLKIRSTKLEDSAMYFCASSEDQSEAFFGQGTRLTVV.

This clonotype showed up many times. The chain is built from TRBV11-2 and TRBJ1-6, with D hard to call. This CDR3 has 13 amino acids. Germline V gene data show CDR1 as SGHAT and CDR2 as FQNNGV. V was trimmed by 5 bases and J by 7 bases, leaving 9 bases between them. The CDR3 is CASSLARNSPLHF. CDR3 in DNA: TGTGCCAGCAGCCTTGCTAGGAATTCACCCCTCCACTTT.

This clonotype was found a few times. This chain connects TRBV5-8 to TRBJ2-1, with 9 bases lining up with TRBD2. Trimming at V came to 4 bases and at J to 3 bases, leaving 5 bases not matched to a gene. The CDR3 is 15 amino acids. Germline loops: CDR1 SGHTS, CDR2 YDEGEE. The CDR3 nucleotides are TGTGCCAGCAGCCGGGGTAGCGGGGGCTACAATGAGCAGTTCTTC. Encoded protein: CASSRGSGGYNEQFF.

This clonotype was counted ten times or more. The J gene is TRBJ1-5, the V gene TRBV5-1; a possible D gene is TRBD1 (5 bases). The CDR3 runs to 15 residues. Per germline, CDR1 SGHRS and CDR2 YFSETQ. The V end was cut by 2 bases, the J end by 3 bases, with 12 bases between. The CDR3 loop is CASSFGQGNNQPQHF. Here the CDR3 DNA reads TGCGCCAGCAGCTTTGGTCAGGGTAACAATCAGCCCCAGCATTTT.

There are many counts of this clonotype. CDR3 coding DNA: TGTGCCAGCAGCTTGTCCCCAGGGTACCACACCGGGGAGCTGTTTTTT. Its protein product is CASSLSPGYHTGELFF. The chain combines TRBV5-6 with TRBJ2-2; D perhaps matches TRBD1 (5 bases). Germline V gives CDR1 SGHDT, CDR2 YYEEEE. The CDR3 length is 16 residues. V lost 1 base and J lost 3, with 13 bases in between.

This clonotype was seen a few times. V usage is TRBV18 and J usage is TRBJ2-7; maybe TRBD1 (5 bases). Germline CDR1 and CDR2: KGHSH and LQKENI. The ends were cut back, 3 bases at V and 0 bases at J, with 15 bases in the middle. The CDR3 has 16 amino acids. This CDR3 reads CASSPPRAQNSYEQYF. CDR3 nucleotides: TGTGCCAGCTCACCCCCCAGGGCCCAAAACTCCTACGAGCAGTACTTC. Variable domain in full (rest from reference TRBV18 and TRBJ2-7): NAGVMQNPRHLVRRRGQEARLRCSPMKGHSHVYWYRQLPEEGLKFMVYLQKENIIDESGMPKERFSAEFPKEGPSILRIQQVVRGDSAAYFCASSPPRAQNSYEQYFGPGTRLTVT.

A word on this clonotype: This sequence may be a read error, since a much larger clone differs from it by one base. The rearrangement links TRBV6-1 to TRBJ2-1; 10 nucleotides agree with TRBD2. Germline V gives CDR1 MNHNS, CDR2 SASEGT. CDR3 length equals 14 residues. CDR3 in DNA: TGTGTCAGCAGGCCGGGACTAGCGAACAATGAGCAGTTCTTC. Amino acids: CVSRPGLANNEQFF.

V usage is TRBV5-1 and J usage is TRBJ2-7, with D perhaps matching TRBD2 (5 bases). Trimming left V 4 bases short and J 0 bases short, with 11 bases between. CDR3 length equals 14 residues. Per germline, CDR1 SGHRS and CDR2 YFSETQ. The CDR3 nucleotides read TGCGCCAGCAGCCCGGGGTTTAGCTCCTACGAGCAGTACTTC. It is translated as CASSPGFSSYEQYF.

The V call is TRBV18, the J call TRBJ2-7; D possibly corresponds to TRBD1 (6 bases). The CDR3 contains 14 residues. V lost 2 bases and J lost 5, with 13 bases in between. Germline V gene sequence: CDR1 KGHSH, CDR2 LQKENI. In nucleotides, the CDR3 is TGTGCCAGCTCACCAACCGGACAGACGAACGAGCAGTACTTC. Protein product: CASSPTGQTNEQYF.

This clonotype was counted at least ten times. V is TRBV6-2 or TRBV6-3 and J is TRBJ2-6, with a possible D match to TRBD2 (5 bases). CDR3 length equals 15 residues. V lost 6 bases, J lost 3 bases, and 12 bases lay in between. Germline lookup yields CDR1 MNHEY and CDR2 SVGEGT. For the CDR3, the DNA is TGTGCCAGCAGGGGAGAGGACGGTGGGGCCAACGTCCTGACTTTC. This encodes CASRGEDGGANVLTF.